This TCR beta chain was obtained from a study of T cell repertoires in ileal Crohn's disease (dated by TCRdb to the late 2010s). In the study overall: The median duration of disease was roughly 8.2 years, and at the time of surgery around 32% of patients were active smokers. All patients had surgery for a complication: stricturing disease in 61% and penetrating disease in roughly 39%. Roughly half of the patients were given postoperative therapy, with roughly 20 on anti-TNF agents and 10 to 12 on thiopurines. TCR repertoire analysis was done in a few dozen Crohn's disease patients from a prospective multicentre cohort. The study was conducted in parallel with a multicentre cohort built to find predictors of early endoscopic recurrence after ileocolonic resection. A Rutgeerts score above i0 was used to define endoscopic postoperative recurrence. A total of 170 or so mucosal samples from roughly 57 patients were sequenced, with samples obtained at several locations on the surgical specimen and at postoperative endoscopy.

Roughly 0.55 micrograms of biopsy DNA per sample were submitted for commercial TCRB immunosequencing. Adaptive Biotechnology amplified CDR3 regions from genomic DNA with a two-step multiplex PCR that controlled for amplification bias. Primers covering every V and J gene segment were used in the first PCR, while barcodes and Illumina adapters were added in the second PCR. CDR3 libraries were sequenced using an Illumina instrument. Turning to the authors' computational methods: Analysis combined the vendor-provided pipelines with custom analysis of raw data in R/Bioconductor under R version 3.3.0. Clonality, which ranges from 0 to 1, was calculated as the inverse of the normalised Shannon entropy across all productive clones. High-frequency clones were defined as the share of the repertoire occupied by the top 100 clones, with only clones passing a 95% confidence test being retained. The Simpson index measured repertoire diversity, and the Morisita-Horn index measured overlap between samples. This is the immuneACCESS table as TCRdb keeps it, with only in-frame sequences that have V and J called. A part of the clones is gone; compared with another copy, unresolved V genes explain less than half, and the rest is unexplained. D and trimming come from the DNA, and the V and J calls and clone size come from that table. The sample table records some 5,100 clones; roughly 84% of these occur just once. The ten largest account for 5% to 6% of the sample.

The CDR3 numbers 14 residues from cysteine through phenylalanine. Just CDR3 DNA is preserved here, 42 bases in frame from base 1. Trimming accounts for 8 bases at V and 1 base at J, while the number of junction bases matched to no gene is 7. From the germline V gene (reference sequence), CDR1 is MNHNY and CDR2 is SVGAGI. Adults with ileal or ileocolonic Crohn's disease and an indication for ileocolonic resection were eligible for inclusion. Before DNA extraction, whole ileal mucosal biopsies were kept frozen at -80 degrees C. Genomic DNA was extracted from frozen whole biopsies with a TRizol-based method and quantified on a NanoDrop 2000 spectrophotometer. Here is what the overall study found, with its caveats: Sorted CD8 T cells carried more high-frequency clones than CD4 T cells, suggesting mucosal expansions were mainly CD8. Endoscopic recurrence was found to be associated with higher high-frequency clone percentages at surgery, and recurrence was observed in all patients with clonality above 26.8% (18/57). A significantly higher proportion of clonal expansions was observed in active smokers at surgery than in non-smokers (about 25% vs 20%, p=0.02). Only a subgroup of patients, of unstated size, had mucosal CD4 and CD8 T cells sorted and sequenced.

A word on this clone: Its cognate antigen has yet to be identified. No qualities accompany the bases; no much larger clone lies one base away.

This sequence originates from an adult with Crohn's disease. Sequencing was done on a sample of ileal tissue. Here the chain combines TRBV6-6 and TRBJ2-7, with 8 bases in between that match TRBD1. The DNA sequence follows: TGTGCCAGCGAGGACAGGGCCGTATCCTACGAGCAGTACTTC. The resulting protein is CASEDRAVSYEQYF.